This entry lists 27 T cell receptor beta chains sequenced from one sample in a study of blood T cell repertoires in COVID-19. Using immunoSEQ multiplex PCR, the repertoire was profiled, and TCRdb retains in-frame clones only, with some absent. The table lists around 450,000 clones, 70% to 90% of them singletons. Input material: PBMCs or T cells enriched from blood (not recorded which). Receptors originate from a woman between 18 and 30 years old with acute COVID-19.

The chain links TRBV12-3 or TRBV12-4 to TRBJ1-1, with 10 nucleotides matching TRBD1. With 4 bases clipped from V and 7 bases from J, the junction kept 3 bases outside the gene matches. This CDR3 contains 13 residues. CDR3 coding DNA: TGTGCCAGCAGTTCGACAGGGGGCAGTGAAGCTTTCTTT. Translated: CASSSTGGSEAFF.

V and J are TRBV11-2 and TRBJ2-3, with 9 bases identical to TRBD2. Germline V lookup: CDR1 SGHAT, CDR2 FQNNGV. The CDR3 loop spans 15 amino acids. V was pared by 4 bases and J by 4 bases, with 6 bases of the junction left unmatched. The CDR3 sequence is CASSYGLAFADTQYF. The CDR3 DNA sequence: TGTGCCAGCAGCTATGGACTAGCGTTTGCAGATACGCAGTATTTT.

The V and J genes are TRBV19 and TRBJ2-2; a weak D match, TRBD1 (7 bases). V lost 4 bases and J lost 4, with 13 bases in between. This CDR3 is 15 amino acids long. The V gene's germline CDR1 is LNHDA and CDR2 SQIVND (reference sequence). The CDR3 loop reads CASSTRQGLTGELFF. For the CDR3, the DNA is TGTGCCAGTAGTACACGACAGGGACTCACCGGGGAGCTGTTTTTT.

The V and J genes are TRBV27 and TRBJ1-5, with D hard to call. Deletions cut 3 bases from V and 4 bases from J, with 7 bases between. This CDR3 contains 13 residues. Germline V gene sequence: CDR1 MNHEY, CDR2 SMNVEV (reference sequence). CDR3 bases: TGTGCCAGCAGTTTTGACGGGAATCAGCCCCAGCATTTT. Encoded protein: CASSFDGNQPQHF.

The chain is built from TRBV15 and TRBJ1-1; 10 nucleotides align to TRBD1. V shed 0 bases, J shed 5 bases, and the junction held 6 bases outside the gene matches. This CDR3 is built from 16 residues. CDR1 and CDR2 from the germline V gene are LNHNV and YYDKDF (reference sequence). CDR3 residues: CATSRDRTGGRTEAFF. The CDR3 DNA reads as TGTGCCACCAGCAGAGATAGGACAGGGGGAAGAACTGAAGCTTTCTTT.

The V call is TRBV9, the J call TRBJ2-5; D not resolved. Germline V gene lookup returns CDR1 SGDLS and CDR2 YYNGEE. V gave up 1 base and J gave up 2 bases, with 6 bases separating them. The CDR3 extends over 13 amino acids. The CDR3 protein is CASSVSQQETQYF. The DNA of the CDR3 is TGTGCCAGCAGCGTATCGCAGCAAGAGACCCAGTACTTC.

J is TRBJ2-7 and V is TRBV27; 9 bases fit TRBD1. CDR3 length: 15 amino acids. V shed 9 bases, J shed 4 bases, and the junction held 13 bases outside the gene matches. The germline gives CDR1 MNHEY, CDR2 SMNVEV (reference sequence). CDR3 DNA sequence: TGTGCCAGTACGCCGGTGGGACAGGGAGCTTACGAGCAGTACTTC. This codes for CASTPVGQGAYEQYF.

The rearrangement links TRBV15 to TRBJ2-2, with TRBD1 matching over 7 bases. Germline CDR1 is LNHNV and CDR2 is YYDKDF (reference sequence). J lost 4 bases, V lost 9 bases, and 11 bases had no gene match. CDR3 size: 15 residues. For the CDR3, the DNA is TGTGCCACTAGCCCGGGACAGCCAATCACCGGGGAGCTGTTTTTT. Translating it yields CATSPGQPITGELFF.

V is TRBV18 and J is TRBJ1-2; D unclear. CDR1 is KGHSH, CDR2 LQKENI, per germline. Trimming stripped 9 bases from V and 4 bases from J, with 24 bases between. The CDR3 is 16 amino acids. As DNA, the CDR3 is TGTGCCAGTTCCCCCTCGGTCAAGGGAGGGCTCTATGGCTACACCTTC. This gives the protein CASSPSVKGGLYGYTF.

The V gene is TRBV6-5, the J gene TRBJ2-5; D unclear. V shed 6 bases and J shed 5 bases, with 7 bases lying between them. Germline values: CDR1 MNHEY, CDR2 SVGAGI. The CDR3 has 11 amino acids. As DNA, the CDR3 is TGTGCCAGCAGCCCGCGGGAGACCCAGTACTTC. As protein: CASSPRETQYF.

This clone is a singleton in its sample. The chain recombines TRBV19 with TRBJ2-2, with D possibly being TRBD2 (6 bases). V shed 6 bases and J shed 7 bases, with 12 bases lying between them. The CDR3 contains 13 residues. The V gene's germline CDR1 is LNHDA and CDR2 SQIVND (reference sequence). This CDR3 is CASRRRANGELFF. The CDR3 DNA is TGTGCCAGTAGGAGGAGGGCGAACGGGGAGCTGTTTTTT.

The CDR3 DNA reads as TGTGCCAGACAAATTGGGGGGGGCAACTATGGCTACACCTTC. The encoded protein is CARQIGGGNYGYTF. The chain uses TRBV2 and TRBJ1-2, with a possible D match to TRBD1 (6 bases). V was shortened by 9 bases and J by 2 bases, with 16 bases between the two germline ends. The CDR3 contains 14 residues. CDR1 and CDR2 from the germline V gene are SNHLY and FYNNEI.

The chain joins TRBV24-1 to TRBJ2-7, with 12 bases identical to TRBD1. The CDR3 sequence is 15 residues long. V dropped 3 bases and J dropped 5; count of bases not matched to a gene: 4. Looked up from germline, CDR1 is KGHDR and CDR2 is SFDVKD. CDR3 loop: CATSDPGTGGDEQYF. The CDR3 nucleotides read TGTGCCACCAGTGATCCCGGGACAGGGGGCGACGAGCAGTACTTC.

V usage is TRBV9 and J usage is TRBJ1-2; possible D gene TRBD1, 6 bases. The CDR3 totals 11 residues. Per the germline V gene, CDR1 is SGDLS and CDR2 is YYNGEE. Trimming removed 7 bases from V and 4 bases from J, with 8 bases in between. CDR3 amino acids: CASGGAYGYTF. The CDR3 nucleotides are TGTGCCAGCGGGGGGGCCTATGGCTACACCTTC.

This rearrangement joins TRBV9 to TRBJ2-7; TRBD2 aligns across 10 bases. Germline CDR1 and CDR2: SGDLS and YYNGEE. The CDR3 has 14 amino acids. With V trimmed by 4 bases and J by 3 bases, 4 bases remained unmatched. The CDR3 DNA reads TGTGCCAGCAGCACCGGGACTAGCGACTACGAGCAGTACTTC. Translated: CASSTGTSDYEQYF.

V usage is TRBV6-5 and J usage is TRBJ1-6; 7 nucleotides align to TRBD1. J gave up 4 bases and V 5 bases, and 5 bases lay outside the gene matches. The length of the CDR3 is 15 residues. Germline CDR1 and CDR2: MNHEY and SVGAGI. CDR3 loop: CASSPTGQYNSPLHF. CDR3 sequence (DNA): TGTGCCAGCAGTCCGACGGGACAGTATAATTCACCCCTCCACTTT.

The rearrangement uses TRBV19 and TRBJ1-5; D might be TRBD1 (6 bases). CDR1 is LNHDA and CDR2 is SQIVND in the germline V gene (reference sequence). The CDR3 sequence is 16 residues long. Trimming pared 4 bases from V and 5 bases from J, leaving 18 bases between. The CDR3, as DNA: TGTGCCAGTAGTACTCGACAGGCGGCGCCGCATCAGCCCCAGCATTTT. Its protein product is CASSTRQAAPHQPQHF.

This clone was counted only a few times. The CDR3 region has the DNA TGCGCCAGCAGCCAAGATTTGGGGGGTAATTCACCCCTCCACTTT. Encoded protein: CASSQDLGGNSPLHF. V gene TRBV4-1 combines with J gene TRBJ1-6; TRBD1 is a possible D gene (5 bases). Trimming took 0 bases from V and 6 from J, leaving 9 bases between them. Per the germline V gene, CDR1 is MGHRA and CDR2 is YSYEKL. The CDR3 runs to 15 residues.

The chain joins TRBV19 to TRBJ1-4; D possibly corresponds to TRBD1 (5 bases). This CDR3 spans 13 amino acids. With 11 bases removed from V and 4 bases from J, the gap between germline ends came to 14 bases. Per the germline V gene, CDR1 is LNHDA and CDR2 is SQIVND (reference sequence). The CDR3 nucleotides read TGTGCCTCACGTCTGGGGCTTAATGAAAAACTGTTTTTT. Its protein product is CASRLGLNEKLFF.

The chain is built from TRBV6-2 or TRBV6-3 and TRBJ2-7; D possibly corresponds to TRBD2 (6 bases). Germline V gives CDR1 MNHEY, CDR2 SVGEGT. The CDR3 runs to 13 residues. V lost 5 bases and J 6 bases, leaving 14 bases between the germline ends. The CDR3 coding sequence is TGTGCCAGCAGTCTCACTGGCGGGGCCGAGCAGTACTTC. Translated: CASSLTGGAEQYF.

The chain uses TRBV18 and TRBJ2-4, with 7 nucleotides matching TRBD1. J was trimmed by 1 base and V by 4 bases; bases with no gene match: 7. The CDR3 is 16 amino acids. Germline V CDR1 and CDR2: KGHSH, LQKENI. The CDR3 loop reads CASSLQTGVAKNIQYF. The CDR3 DNA reads TGTGCCAGCTCACTACAAACAGGGGTGGCCAAAAACATTCAGTACTTC.

The V call is TRBV7-3, the J call TRBJ1-1, with D perhaps matching TRBD1 (5 bases). Germline CDR1 reads SGHTA; CDR2 reads FQGTGA. CDR3 size: 16 residues. V was shortened by 3 bases and J by 5 bases, with 19 bases between the two germline ends. CDR3 amino acids: CASSFGFSPRGTEAFF. CDR3 sequence (DNA): TGTGCCAGCAGCTTTGGATTCTCCCCCCGGGGGACTGAAGCTTTCTTT.

The chain is built from TRBV10-1 and TRBJ2-7; tentatively, D is TRBD1 (6 bases). Trimming cost V 10 bases and J 2 bases, with 15 bases left between them. The CDR3 spans 13 residues. CDR1 and CDR2 (germline): WNHNN, SYGVQD (reference sequence). The CDR3 loop is CATARDTAYEQYF. CDR3 DNA sequence: TGCGCCACCGCCCGGGACACAGCCTACGAGCAGTACTTC.

V usage is TRBV6-5 and J usage is TRBJ1-1, with D maybe TRBD1 (6 bases). CDR1 and CDR2 (germline): MNHEY, SVGAGI. The CDR3 spans 14 residues. The V and J ends lost 2 bases and 1 base respectively, with 8 bases between them. In DNA form, the CDR3 reads TGTGCCAGCAGTTACCAGACAGGGAACACTGAAGCTTTCTTT. It specifies CASSYQTGNTEAFF.

The chain is built from TRBV5-8 and TRBJ2-1; TRBD1 agrees at 8 bases. V shed 0 bases, J shed 8 bases, and the junction held 10 bases outside the gene matches. This CDR3 has 16 residues. Per the germline V gene, CDR1 is SGHTS and CDR2 is YDEGEE. The CDR3 nucleotides read TGTGCCAGCAGCTTGGACCCGGACAGGGAGTTAGATGAGCAGTTCTTC. Translating gives CASSLDPDRELDEQFF.

The chain couples TRBV9 to TRBJ1-4; TRBD1 agrees at 8 bases. V trimming: 4 bases; J trimming: 8 bases; junction bases outside the gene matches: 16. CDR1 is SGDLS, CDR2 YYNGEE, per germline. The CDR3 loop spans 17 amino acids. The CDR3, as DNA: TGTGCCAGCAGCCCACGGACAGGGCTTTTTAGGGGAGAAAAACTGTTTTTT. This sequence encodes CASSPRTGLFRGEKLFF.

The rearrangement uses TRBV6-5 and TRBJ2-7; 10 bases are shared with TRBD2. V lost 6 bases and J lost 4; bases outside the gene matches: 3. The germline V gene encodes CDR1 MNHEY and CDR2 SVGAGI. The CDR3 runs to 13 residues. The CDR3 coding sequence is TGTGCCAGCAGCTGGACTAGCGGATACGAGCAGTACTTC. Amino acid sequence: CASSWTSGYEQYF.